Reported below is one T cell receptor beta chain. The sample comes from a study of blood T cell repertoires in COVID-19. The wider study: Sites in the United States, Italy and Spain provided acute and convalescent COVID-19 samples. From T cells, B-cell-depleted T cells, or PBMCs came the material, which was cDNA or gDNA.

Per germline, CDR1 SGHNT and CDR2 YENEEA. The V and J ends lost 3 bases and 3 bases respectively, with 8 bases between them. The length of the CDR3 is 14 residues. Original data processing: Estimation of nucleated cell counts was performed using reference gene primer amplification. The repertoire was sequenced with immunoSEQ multiplex PCR; TCRdb's copy has only in-frame clones and lacks some. V and J calls and clone size follow that table, whereas D and trimming were derived from the DNA. The sample records over 75,000 clones, approximately 88% being singletons. The source of this sequence is an elderly woman with active or convalescent COVID-19. The V and J genes are TRBV11-3 and TRBJ2-2; D might be TRBD2 (6 bases). Sequenced material: peripheral blood. CDR3: CASSLGEDTGELFF. CDR3 DNA: TGTGCCAGCAGCTTGGGGGAGGACACCGGGGAGCTGTTTTTT.